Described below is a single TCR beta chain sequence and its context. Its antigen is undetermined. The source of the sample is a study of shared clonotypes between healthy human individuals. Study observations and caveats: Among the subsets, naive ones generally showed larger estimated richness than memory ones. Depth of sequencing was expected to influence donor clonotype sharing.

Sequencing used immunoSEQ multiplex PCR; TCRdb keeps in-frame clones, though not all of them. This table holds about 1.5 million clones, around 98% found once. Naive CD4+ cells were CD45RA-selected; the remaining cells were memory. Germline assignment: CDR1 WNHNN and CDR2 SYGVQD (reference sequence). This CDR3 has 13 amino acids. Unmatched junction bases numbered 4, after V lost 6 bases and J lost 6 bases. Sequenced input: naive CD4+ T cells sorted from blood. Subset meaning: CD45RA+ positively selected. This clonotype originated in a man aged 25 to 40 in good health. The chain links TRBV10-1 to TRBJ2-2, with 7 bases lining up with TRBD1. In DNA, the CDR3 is TGCGCCAGCAGACCAGGGGGATCCGGGGAGCTGTTTTTT. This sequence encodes CASRPGGSGELFF.